The present entry profiles one TCR beta chain with its context. The source of the sample is a study of blood T cell repertoires in COVID-19. Across the study: Some COVID-19 samples were acute and others convalescent; all came from the United States, Italy and Spain. Sources were T cells, B-cell-depleted T cells, or PBMCs; the material itself was cDNA or gDNA.

The authors' processing: Counts of nucleated cells, estimated from reference gene primer amplification, were obtained. Here immunoSEQ multiplex PCR was the method, and the copy in TCRdb shows in-frame clones only, minus some. From that table come the V and J calls and clone size; the DNA was used to work out D and trimming. This table holds 14,000 to 15,000 clones, 80% to 95% found once. This TCR was sampled from a human donor with active COVID-19. The donor label of this sample is uncertain. The sequencing sample was made of peripheral blood.

The CDR3 protein is CASSKVSSGRCYSQYF. CDR3 nucleotide sequence: TGTGCCAGCAGCAAAGTCTCTAGCGGGAGGTGTTATTCGCAGTATTTT. The rearrangement uses TRBV21-1 and TRBJ2-3; the table's D call TRBD2 went unverified against the DNA. TRBV21-1 is described as a pseudogene. The CDR3 consists of 16 residues.